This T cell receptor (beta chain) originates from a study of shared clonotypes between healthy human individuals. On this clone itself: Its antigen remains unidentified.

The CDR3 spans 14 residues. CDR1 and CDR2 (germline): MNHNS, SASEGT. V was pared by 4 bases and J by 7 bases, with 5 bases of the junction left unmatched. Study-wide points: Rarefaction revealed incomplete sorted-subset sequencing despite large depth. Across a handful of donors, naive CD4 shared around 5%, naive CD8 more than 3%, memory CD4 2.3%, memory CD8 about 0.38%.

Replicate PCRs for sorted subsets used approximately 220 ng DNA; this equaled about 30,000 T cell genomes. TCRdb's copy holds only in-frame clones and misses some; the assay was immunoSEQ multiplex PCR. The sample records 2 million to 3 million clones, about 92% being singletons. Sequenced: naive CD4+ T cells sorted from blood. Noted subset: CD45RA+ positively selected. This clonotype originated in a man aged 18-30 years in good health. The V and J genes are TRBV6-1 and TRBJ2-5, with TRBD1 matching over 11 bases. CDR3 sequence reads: CASSGGQGAGTQYF. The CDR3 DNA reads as TGTGCCAGCAGTGGCGGACAGGGGGCTGGGACCCAGTACTTC.